This TCR beta chain stems from a study of PD-1 blockade in classical Hodgkin lymphoma. The study, taken as a whole, reports: Underlying causes for the observed repertoire differences were not defined, possibly disease activity or prior therapy. Exclusion removed patients who began nivolumab under 1 year after ASCT.

This clone was seen a few times. Its target is not known. This CDR3 contains 15 residues. J lost 3 bases, V lost 0 bases, and 5 bases had no gene match. Germline V lookup: CDR1 MGHRA, CDR2 YSYEKL. Every patient relapsed after autologous stem cell transplantation, and brentuximab vedotin exposure varied. The authors enriched CD8+ T cells from thawed PBMCs via magnetic negative selection. The method was immunoSEQ multiplex PCR; TCRdb's version includes in-frame clones alone and lacks a portion of them. The sample includes 11,000 or so clones, around 82% of them seen just once. This clonotype was sampled from a human donor with classical Hodgkin lymphoma. The sample in question was CD8+ T cells from blood, obtained at baseline. This chain joins TRBV4-1 and TRBJ2-7, with 7 nucleotides matching TRBD2. The CDR3 DNA sequence: TGCGCCAGCAGCCAAGAGGTCGGACTAGACTACGAGCAGTACTTC. This translates into CASSQEVGLDYEQYF.